The sequence of this T cell receptor (beta chain) was determined in a study of cytomegalovirus exposure and HLA in healthy donors. Study results and limitations: In an earlier analysis, in around 590 donors, most V segments appeared productive either ~90% or ~30% of the time. The later analysis indicated that the majority of CMV-associated TCR beta chains appeared HLA-restricted. Accurate prediction of most subjects' HLA-A and HLA-B alleles from TCR beta sequences was reported.

A note on this clone: Its cognate antigen is unknown.

This PCR relied on a set of 60 Vbeta primers and 13 Jbeta primers. Sequencing used immunoSEQ multiplex PCR; TCRdb keeps in-frame clones, though not all of them. The sample has 250,000 to 350,000 clones; roughly two thirds are singletons. The CDR3 covers 14 residues. Trimming shortened V by 0 bases and J by 3 bases, and 9 bases separated the two germline ends. Per germline, CDR1 SGDLS and CDR2 YYNGEE. Though probably carrying unrecorded immune exposures, donors were nominally healthy at sampling. The TCR sequence derives from a female donor in good health and CMV-seronegative. Source material: PBMCs. The V gene is TRBV9, the J gene TRBJ1-1; D is ambiguous. CDR3 bases: TGTGCCAGCAGCGTAGACCCGAGGGACACTGAAGCTTTCTTT. Its translation is CASSVDPRDTEAFF.